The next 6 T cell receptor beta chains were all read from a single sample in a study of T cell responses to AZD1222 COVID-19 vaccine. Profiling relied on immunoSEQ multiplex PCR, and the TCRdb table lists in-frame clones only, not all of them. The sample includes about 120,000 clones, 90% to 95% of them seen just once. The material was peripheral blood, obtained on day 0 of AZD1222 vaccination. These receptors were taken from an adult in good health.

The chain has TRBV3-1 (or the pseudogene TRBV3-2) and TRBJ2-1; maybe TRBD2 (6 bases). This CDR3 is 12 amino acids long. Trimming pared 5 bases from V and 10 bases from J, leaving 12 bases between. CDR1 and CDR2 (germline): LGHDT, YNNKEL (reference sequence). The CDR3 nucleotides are TGTGCCAGCAGCTTTAGCGGCAGGGAGCAGTTCTTC. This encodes CASSFSGREQFF.

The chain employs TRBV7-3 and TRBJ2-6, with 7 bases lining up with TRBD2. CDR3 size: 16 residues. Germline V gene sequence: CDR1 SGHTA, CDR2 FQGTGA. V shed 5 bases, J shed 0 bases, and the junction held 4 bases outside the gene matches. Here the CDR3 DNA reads TGTGCCAGCAGCCCGGGCGGGAGCTCTGGGGCCAACGTCCTGACTTTC. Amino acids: CASSPGGSSGANVLTF.

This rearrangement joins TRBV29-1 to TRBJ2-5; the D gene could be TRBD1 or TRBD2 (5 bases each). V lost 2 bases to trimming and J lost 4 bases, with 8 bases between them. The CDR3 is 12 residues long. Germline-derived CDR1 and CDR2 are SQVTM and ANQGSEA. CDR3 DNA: TGCAGCGTTGAAAGAGGGGCAGAGACCCAGTACTTC. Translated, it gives CSVERGAETQYF.

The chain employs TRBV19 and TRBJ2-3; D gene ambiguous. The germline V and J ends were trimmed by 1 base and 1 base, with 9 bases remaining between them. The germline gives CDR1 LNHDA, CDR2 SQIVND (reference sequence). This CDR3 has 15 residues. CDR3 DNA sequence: TGTGCCAGTAGTATAGCCGCTCGAGGCACAGATACGCAGTATTTT. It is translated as CASSIAARGTDTQYF. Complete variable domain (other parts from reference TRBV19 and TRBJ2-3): DGGITQSPKYLFRKEGQNVTLSCEQNLNHDAMYWYRQDPGQGLRLIYYSQIVNDFQKGDIAEGYSVSREKKESFPLTVTSAQKNPTAFYLCASSIAARGTDTQYFGPGTRLTVL.

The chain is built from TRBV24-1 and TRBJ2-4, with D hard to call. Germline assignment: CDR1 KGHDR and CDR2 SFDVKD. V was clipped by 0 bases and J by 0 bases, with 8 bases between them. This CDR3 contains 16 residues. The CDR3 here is CATSDLPGLAKNIQYF. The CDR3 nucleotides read TGTGCCACCAGTGATTTGCCCGGGCTAGCCAAAAACATTCAGTACTTC.

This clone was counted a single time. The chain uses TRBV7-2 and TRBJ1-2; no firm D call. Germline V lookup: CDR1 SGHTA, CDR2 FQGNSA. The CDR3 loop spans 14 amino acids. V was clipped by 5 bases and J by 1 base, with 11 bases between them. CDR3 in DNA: TGTGCCAGCAGCCCCAGGTTACTTAACTATGGCTACACCTTC. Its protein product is CASSPRLLNYGYTF.